This T cell receptor beta chain was recorded in a study of beta chain features in type 1 diabetes. Study-wide findings and caveats: The VDJ junctions of type 1 diabetes patients carried fewer insertions and more deletions. Moderate but significant shortening of TCRB CDR3s was recorded in all four CD4+ subsets from Type 1 diabetes patients.

Trimming took 8 bases from V and 8 from J, leaving 24 bases between them. The CDR3 sequence is 16 residues long. Germline loops: CDR1 KGHSH, CDR2 LQKENI. Remarks on this clone: Its target is unknown.

The collection from each donor was one heparinised blood draw averaging about 116 mL. The entirety of the isolated RNA underwent reverse transcription, so expressed TCRB transcripts were sequenced. Clones were sequenced by immunoSEQ multiplex PCR, and TCRdb holds only the in-frame ones, with some missing. Among about 390,000 clones listed, 8.5% to 10% were seen once. Input material: central memory CD4+ T cells from blood. This clonotype was obtained from a young man with type 1 diabetes. The chain recombines TRBV18 with TRBJ1-4, with D possibly matching TRBD1 (5 bases). The CDR3 spells CASARATQGFGEKLFF. The CDR3 DNA follows: TGTGCCAGCGCACGGGCAACTCAGGGTTTCGGAGAAAAACTGTTTTTT.